Shown below are 27 T cell receptor beta chains from a single sample sequenced in a study of siplizumab effects on memory and regulatory T cells. The table came from immunoSEQ multiplex PCR; TCRdb's copy has only in-frame clones and leaves some out. The sample lists 45,000 to 50,000 clones; about 90% were seen once. The sequenced material came from naive CD8+ T cells sorted from blood. The receptors derive from a human donor in good health.

The gene calls are TRBV10-2 and TRBJ2-5; TRBD2 matches at 15 bases. The CDR3 length is 19 residues. Trimming at V came to 4 bases and at J to 3 bases, leaving 12 bases not matched to a gene. In germline, CDR1 is WSHSY, CDR2 SAAADI. CDR3 DNA: TGCGCCAGCAGTGGTACGGAAGGACTAGCGGGAGGGGAGGAAGAGACCCAGTACTTC. This sequence encodes CASSGTEGLAGGEEETQYF.

V is TRBV7-9 and J is TRBJ2-3; 7 bases agree with TRBD1. This CDR3 comprises 18 residues. Germline values: CDR1 SEHNR, CDR2 FQNEAQ (reference sequence). V gave up 4 bases and J gave up 4 bases; unmatched junction bases: 17. The CDR3 spells CASSSAADRPWGSDTQYF. DNA of the CDR3: TGTGCCAGCAGCTCGGCAGCGGACAGGCCCTGGGGGTCAGATACGCAGTATTTT. Using reference TRBV7-9 and TRBJ2-3 for the parts outside the CDR3, the full variable domain is DTGVSQNPRHKITKRGQNVTFRCDPISEHNRLYWYRQTLGQGPEFLTYFQNEAQLEKSRLLSDRFSAERPKGSFSTLEIQRTEQGDSAMYLCASSSAADRPWGSDTQYFGPGTRLTVL.

V gene TRBV2 combines with J gene TRBJ1-1, with a possible D match to TRBD1 (5 bases). Germline CDR1 reads SNHLY; CDR2 reads FYNNEI. The CDR3 spans 14 residues. V was shortened by 6 bases and J by 2 bases, with 13 bases between the two germline ends. The DNA of the CDR3 is TGTGCCAGCAGAGACTGGGACCCAAACACTGAAGCTTTCTTT. Translated: CASRDWDPNTEAFF.

The chain couples TRBV6-4 to TRBJ1-1; 7 bases map to TRBD1. Trimming took 5 bases from V and 4 from J; bases not matched to a gene: 4. The CDR3 loop spans 13 amino acids. Per the germline V gene, CDR1 is MRHNA and CDR2 is SNTAGT. CDR3 protein: CASSPTGLTEAFF. The CDR3, as DNA: TGTGCCAGCAGTCCGACAGGGCTCACTGAAGCTTTCTTT.

V usage is TRBV27 and J usage is TRBJ2-5; 9 bases are a match to TRBD1. Per the germline V gene, CDR1 is MNHEY and CDR2 is SMNVEV (reference sequence). Trimming cost V 4 bases and J 5 bases; bases outside gene matches: 8. This CDR3 comprises 15 residues. CDR3 protein: CASSSGQGLSETQYF. CDR3 in DNA: TGTGCCAGCAGTTCTGGACAGGGGTTATCGGAGACCCAGTACTTC.

The J gene is TRBJ1-6, the V gene TRBV27; maybe TRBD1 (5 bases). V lost 3 bases, J lost 9 bases, and 21 bases lay in between. The CDR3 spans 17 residues. Germline assignment: CDR1 MNHEY and CDR2 SMNVEV (reference sequence). The chain's CDR3 is CASSLGTQPGRGSPLHF. Here the CDR3 DNA reads TGTGCCAGCAGTTTGGGGACCCAGCCCGGGCGCGGTTCACCCCTCCACTTT.

This rearrangement joins TRBV4-1 to TRBJ2-7, with 13 nucleotides matching TRBD2. V was clipped by 4 bases and J by 7 bases; unmatched bases: 7. The CDR3 covers 15 residues. Germline CDR1 and CDR2: MGHRA and YSYEKL. CDR3 sequence reads: CASSPGTSGAEEQYF. The DNA of the CDR3 is TGCGCCAGCAGCCCCGGGACTAGCGGGGCGGAAGAGCAGTACTTC.

This sequence joins TRBV15 and TRBJ1-1; D is unresolved. Germline V gene sequence: CDR1 LNHNV, CDR2 YYDKDF (reference sequence). The ends were cut back, 6 bases at V and 1 base at J, with 9 bases in the middle. This CDR3 is built from 13 residues. CDR3 protein: CATRLRGNTEAFF. In DNA form, the CDR3 reads TGTGCCACCAGATTACGGGGGAACACTGAAGCTTTCTTT.

J is TRBJ1-1 and V is TRBV6-5; TRBD1 matches at 7 bases. The J segment lost 1 base and the V segment lost 7 bases, leaving 6 bases of the junction unmatched. This CDR3 has 14 residues. Germline V gene lookup returns CDR1 MNHEY and CDR2 SVGAGI. The CDR3 loop reads CASTEGAANTEAFF. The CDR3 coding sequence is TGTGCCAGCACCGAGGGGGCTGCGAACACTGAAGCTTTCTTT.

The CDR3 DNA reads as TGCGCCAGCACACAAGTCGGAGGGCCCCCCTACGAGCAGTACTTC. Amino acids: CASTQVGGPPYEQYF. This rearrangement joins TRBV5-1 to TRBJ2-7; a weak D match, TRBD2 (6 bases). V was clipped by 6 bases and J by 2 bases, with 18 bases between them. Germline CDR1 is SGHRS and CDR2 is YFSETQ. The CDR3 has 15 residues. Together with reference TRBV5-1 and TRBJ2-7, the CDR3 gives the full variable domain: KAGVTQTPRYLIKTRGQQVTLSCSPISGHRSVSWYQQTPGQGLQFLFEYFSETQRNKGNFPGRFSGRQFSNSRSEMNVSTLELGDSALYLCASTQVGGPPYEQYFGPGTRLTVT.

The V and J genes are TRBV9 and TRBJ2-7; unclear D gene. The CDR3 has 14 amino acids. V lost 0 bases and J 2 bases, leaving 9 bases between the germline ends. The germline V gene has CDR1 SGDLS and CDR2 YYNGEE. DNA of the CDR3: TGTGCCAGCAGCGTAGGTGGCAGCGCCTACGAGCAGTACTTC. Its protein is CASSVGGSAYEQYF.

The chain links TRBV5-4 to TRBJ2-3, with TRBD1 as a possible D gene (6 bases). The CDR3 has 14 residues. Trimming stripped 4 bases from V and 6 bases from J, with 15 bases between. Germline V CDR1 and CDR2: SGHNT, YYREEE (reference sequence). The CDR3 nucleotides read TGTGCCAGCAGCCTGGGTTGGGGGCCGGATACGCAGTATTTT. Translating gives CASSLGWGPDTQYF.

V gene TRBV29-1 combines with J gene TRBJ2-5, with 7 positions matching TRBD1. V lost 7 bases and J lost 5; bases outside the gene matches: 7. Germline loops: CDR1 SQVTM, CDR2 ANQGSEA. The CDR3 has 12 amino acids. DNA for the CDR3: TGCAGCGAGAGACAGGGTAGTGAGACCCAGTACTTC. Protein: CSERQGSETQYF.

This chain uses TRBV6-5 with TRBJ2-3; 7 bases align to TRBD2. In germline, CDR1 is MNHEY, CDR2 SVGAGI. V trimming: 7 bases; J trimming: 3 bases; junction bases outside the gene matches: 7. The CDR3 loop spans 14 amino acids. Here the CDR3 reads CASNLAGPTDTQYF. The CDR3 region has the DNA TGTGCCAGCAATTTAGCGGGCCCGACAGATACGCAGTATTTT.

CDR3 sequence reads: CASSYGPETGELFF. As DNA, the CDR3 is TGTGCCAGCAGTTACGGTCCAGAAACCGGGGAGCTGTTTTTT. This chain links TRBV6-5 with TRBJ2-2; no reliable D call. The germline gives CDR1 MNHEY, CDR2 SVGAGI. The CDR3 spans 14 residues. The germline V and J ends were trimmed by 2 bases and 5 bases, with 9 bases remaining between them.

The chain has TRBV5-1 and TRBJ2-5; either TRBD1 or TRBD2 may fit D (5 bases each). V was trimmed by 4 bases and J by 3 bases, leaving 19 bases between them. This CDR3 is 16 amino acids long. The germline CDR1 and CDR2 sequences are SGHRS and YFSETQ. CDR3 amino acids: CASSPGFVGAKETQYF. The CDR3 nucleotides are TGCGCCAGCAGCCCGGGGTTTGTCGGGGCTAAAGAGACCCAGTACTTC.

This sequence joins TRBV14 and TRBJ1-2; tentatively, D is TRBD1 (5 bases). Germline V gene lookup returns CDR1 SGHDN and CDR2 FVKESK. The germline V and J ends were trimmed by 4 bases and 2 bases, with 11 bases remaining between them. The CDR3 consists of 14 residues. The CDR3 nucleotides read TGTGCCAGCAGCCTGGGGACGGCAAACTATGGCTACACCTTC. Translation gives CASSLGTANYGYTF.

The genes are TRBV29-1 and TRBJ2-7, with TRBD1 as a possible D gene (6 bases). The V end was cut by 7 bases, the J end by 0 bases, with 13 bases between. This CDR3 has 13 amino acids. The V gene's germline CDR1 is SQVTM and CDR2 ANQGSEA. CDR3 bases: TGCAGCGCGACAGGTAGTTTCTCCTACGAGCAGTACTTC. It yields the protein CSATGSFSYEQYF.

The chain carries TRBV12-5 and TRBJ2-7, with 9 bases fitting TRBD2. The CDR3 sequence is 18 residues long. V dropped 3 bases and J dropped 2; count of bases not matched to a gene: 14. CDR1 and CDR2 from the germline V gene are LGHNT and FRNRAP. The CDR3 sequence is CASGFSLLGPSGTYEQYF. CDR3 nucleotides: TGTGCTAGTGGTTTCTCCCTACTGGGGCCTAGCGGGACCTACGAGCAGTACTTC.

V gene TRBV5-1 combines with J gene TRBJ2-7, with TRBD1 as a possible D gene (6 bases). Germline V gene data show CDR1 as SGHRS and CDR2 as YFSETQ. The CDR3 is 12 amino acids. The V end was cut by 5 bases, the J end by 4 bases, with 10 bases between. In DNA, the CDR3 is TGCGCCAGCAGAAGTCAGGGGTACGAGCAGTACTTC. Translating it yields CASRSQGYEQYF.

The chain is built from TRBV4-1 and TRBJ1-1, with unresolved D. The CDR3 length is 15 residues. The germline CDR1 and CDR2 sequences are MGHRA and YSYEKL. The V and J ends lost 4 bases and 2 bases respectively, with 14 bases between them. CDR3 protein: CASSPREQGNTEAFF. The CDR3 DNA reads TGCGCCAGCAGCCCCCGAGAACAAGGAAACACTGAAGCTTTCTTT.

This clone was detected only once. The V and J genes are TRBV29-1 and TRBJ2-1, with 9 bases aligning to TRBD2. The junction had 7 bases not matched to a gene; V was cut back by 7 bases and J by 0 bases. CDR3 length equals 15 residues. Per the germline V gene, CDR1 is SQVTM and CDR2 is ANQGSEA. The CDR3 DNA reads TGCAGCGGGTGGGGTAGCGGGAGCTCCTACAATGAGCAGTTCTTC. Amino acid sequence: CSGWGSGSSYNEQFF.

The chain employs TRBV13 and TRBJ2-7, with 7 bases identical to TRBD1. Unmatched junction bases numbered 4, after V lost 2 bases and J lost 0 bases. The CDR3 spans 15 residues. Germline loops: CDR1 PRHDT, CDR2 FYEKMQ (reference sequence). The DNA for the CDR3 is TGTGCCAGCAGCTTATGGGCAGGGGGCTCCTACGAGCAGTACTTC. It translates to CASSLWAGGSYEQYF. Drawing the rest from reference TRBV13 and TRBJ2-7, the complete variable domain is AAGVIQSPRHLIKEKRETATLKCYPIPRHDTVYWYQQGPGQDPQFLISFYEKMQSDKGSIPDRFSAQQFSDYHSELNMSSLELGDSALYFCASSLWAGGSYEQYFGPGTRLTVT.

The rearrangement joins TRBV4-1 to TRBJ1-1; D is undetermined. The CDR3 runs 15 residues. V was pared by 1 base and J by 1 base, with 10 bases between. Germline V lookup: CDR1 MGHRA, CDR2 YSYEKL. The CDR3 sequence: CASSQAVGKNTEAFF. The CDR3 bases are TGCGCCAGCAGCCAAGCAGTGGGGAAGAACACTGAAGCTTTCTTT.

The chain combines TRBV7-9 with TRBJ2-1; possibly TRBD1 or TRBD2 for D (6 bases each). The germline gives CDR1 SEHNR, CDR2 FQNEAQ (reference sequence). The ends were cut back, 5 bases at V and 8 bases at J, with 16 bases in the middle. The CDR3 has 14 residues. CDR3 protein: CASSDTNRDYEQFF. The CDR3 coding sequence is TGTGCCAGCAGCGATACAAACAGGGACTATGAGCAGTTCTTC.

CDR3 loop: CASSRTSVGGELFF. In DNA, the CDR3 is TGTGCCAGCAGCAGGACTAGCGTGGGCGGGGAGCTGTTTTTT. The gene calls are TRBV11-2 and TRBJ2-2; 9 bases map to TRBD2. This CDR3 has 14 residues. Trimming took 5 bases from V and 7 from J; bases not matched to a gene: 5. Germline CDR1 SGHAT, CDR2 FQNNGV.

The rearrangement links TRBV5-5 to TRBJ2-3; D gene ambiguous. V shed 0 bases and J shed 0 bases, with 8 bases lying between them. The germline gives CDR1 SGHKS, CDR2 YYEKEE (reference sequence). The CDR3 length is 15 residues. The CDR3 spells CASSLVPGSTDTQYF. CDR3 DNA sequence: TGTGCCAGCAGCTTGGTACCGGGCAGCACAGATACGCAGTATTTT.